The clone carrying this T cell receptor (beta chain) is medium-sized (0.01 to 0.1%) in the sample. Its antigen is not known. The sample contains more than one DNA sequence encoding this CDR3. Trimming took 1 base from V and 4 from J; bases not matched to a gene: 3. Germline V gives CDR1 SEHNR, CDR2 FQNEAQ (reference sequence). This CDR3 has 14 amino acids. This specimen belongs to a study of graft-versus-host responses after intestinal transplantation. Study-level points and caveats: GvH clones were found in recipient marrow; some appeared first in ileum or blood.

Here immunoSEQ multiplex PCR was the method, and the copy in TCRdb shows in-frame clones only, minus some. This table holds 90,000 to 120,000 clones, about nine tenths found once. The V and J genes are TRBV7-9 and TRBJ1-1, with 7 bases lining up with TRBD1. This clonotype was obtained from a human donor who was the organ donor for an intestinal transplant. This material consisted of unstimulated CD4+ T cells sorted from spleen or lymph node cells, taken before transplant. The CDR3 coding sequence is TGTGCCAGCAGCTTAGGACAGGGTAGCACTGAAGCTTTCTTT. It codes for CASSLGQGSTEAFF.